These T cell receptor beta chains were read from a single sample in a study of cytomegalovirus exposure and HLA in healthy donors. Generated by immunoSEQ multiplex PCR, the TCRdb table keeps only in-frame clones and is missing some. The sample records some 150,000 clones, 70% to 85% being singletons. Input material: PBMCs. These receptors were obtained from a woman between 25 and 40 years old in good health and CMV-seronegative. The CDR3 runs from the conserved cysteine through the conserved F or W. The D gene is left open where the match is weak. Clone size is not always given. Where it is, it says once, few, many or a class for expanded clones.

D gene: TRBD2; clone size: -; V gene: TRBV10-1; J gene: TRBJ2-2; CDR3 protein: CASALSGGAAGELFF; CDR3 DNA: TGCGCCAGCGCCCTTAGCGGGGGGGCCGCCGGGGAGCTGTTTTTT
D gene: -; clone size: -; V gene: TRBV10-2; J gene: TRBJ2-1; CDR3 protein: CASGRTGYDEQFF; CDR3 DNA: TGCGCCAGCGGGAGGACGGGATACGATGAGCAGTTCTTC
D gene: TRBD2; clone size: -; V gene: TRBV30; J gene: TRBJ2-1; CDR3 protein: CAWTSSLAGSYNEQFF; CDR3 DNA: TGTGCCTGGACTTCATCACTAGCGGGAAGCTACAATGAGCAGTTCTTC
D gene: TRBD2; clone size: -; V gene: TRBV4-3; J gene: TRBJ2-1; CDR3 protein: CASSQELAGGPGNEQFF; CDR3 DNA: TGCGCCAGCAGCCAAGAACTAGCGGGAGGGCCAGGCAATGAGCAGTTCTTC
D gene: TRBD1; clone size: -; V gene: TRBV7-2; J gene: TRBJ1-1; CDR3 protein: CASSNRGNTEAFF; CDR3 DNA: TGTGCCAGCAGCAACAGGGGTAACACTGAAGCTTTCTTT
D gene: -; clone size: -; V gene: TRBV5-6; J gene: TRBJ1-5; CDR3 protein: CASSFAGNQPQHF; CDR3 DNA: TGTGCCAGCAGCTTCGCGGGGAATCAGCCCCAGCATTTT
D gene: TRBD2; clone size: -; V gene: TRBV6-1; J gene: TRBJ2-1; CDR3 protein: CASSKGLAVYNEQFF; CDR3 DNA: TGTGCCAGCAGTAAAGGACTAGCGGTCTACAATGAGCAGTTCTTC
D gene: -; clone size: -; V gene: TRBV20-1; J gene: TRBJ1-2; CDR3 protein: CSVPGYYGYTF; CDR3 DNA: TGCAGTGTTCCGGGTTACTATGGCTACACCTTC
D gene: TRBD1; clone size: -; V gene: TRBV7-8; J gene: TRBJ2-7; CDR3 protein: CASSQPPGTVDYEQYF; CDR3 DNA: TGTGCCAGCAGCCAACCTCCCGGGACAGTCGACTACGAGCAGTACTTC
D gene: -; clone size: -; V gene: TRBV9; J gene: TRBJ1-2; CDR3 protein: CASSPRQAGNYGYTF; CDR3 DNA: TGTGCCAGCAGCCCTCGGCAGGCTGGCAACTATGGCTACACCTTC
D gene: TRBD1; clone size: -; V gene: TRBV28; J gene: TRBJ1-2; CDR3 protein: CASSSLGTGKNDGYTF; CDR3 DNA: TGTGCCAGCAGTTCCCTTGGGACAGGGAAAAACGATGGCTACACCTTC
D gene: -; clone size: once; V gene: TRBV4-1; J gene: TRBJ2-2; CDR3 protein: CASSQAYRVSTGELFF; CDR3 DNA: TGCGCCAGCAGCCAAGCCTACAGAGTCAGCACCGGGGAGCTGTTTTTT
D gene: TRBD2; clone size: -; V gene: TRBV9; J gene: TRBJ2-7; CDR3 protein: CASSGSSGTHYEQYF; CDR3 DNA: TGTGCCAGCTCAGGGTCTAGCGGGACCCACTACGAGCAGTACTTC
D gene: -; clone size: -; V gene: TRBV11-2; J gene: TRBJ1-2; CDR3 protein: CASSLRFAGNYGYTF; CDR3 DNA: TGTGCCAGCAGCTTACGATTTGCGGGAAACTATGGCTACACCTTC
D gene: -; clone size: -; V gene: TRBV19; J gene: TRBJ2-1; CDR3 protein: CASSMQGSYNEQFF; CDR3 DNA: TGTGCCAGTAGTATGCAGGGGTCCTACAATGAGCAGTTCTTC
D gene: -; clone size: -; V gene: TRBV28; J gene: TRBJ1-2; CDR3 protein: CASSRQLNYGYTF; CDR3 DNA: TGTGCCAGCAGTCGACAGCTTAACTATGGCTACACCTTC
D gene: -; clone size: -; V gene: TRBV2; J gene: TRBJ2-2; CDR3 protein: CASSEGGQGVTGELFF; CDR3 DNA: TGTGCCAGCAGCGAAGGGGGGCAGGGCGTCACCGGGGAGCTGTTTTTT
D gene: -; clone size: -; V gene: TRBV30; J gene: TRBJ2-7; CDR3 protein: CAWSVRLRGSLGIEQYF; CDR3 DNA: TGTGCCTGGAGTGTACGCCTCAGGGGCTCCCTTGGGATTGAGCAGTACTTC
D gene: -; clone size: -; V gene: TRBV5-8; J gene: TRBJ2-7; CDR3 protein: CASSLTGRGNYYEQYF; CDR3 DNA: TGTGCCAGCAGCTTGACGGGTCGGGGTAACTACTACGAGCAGTACTTC
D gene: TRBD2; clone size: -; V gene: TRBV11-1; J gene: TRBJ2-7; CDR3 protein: CASSSGGESLDEQYF; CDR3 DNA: TGTGCCAGCAGCTCGGGGGGGGAATCCCTAGACGAGCAGTACTTC
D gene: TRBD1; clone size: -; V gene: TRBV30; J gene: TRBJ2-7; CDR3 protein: CAWSGFRTGTEEQYF; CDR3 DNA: TGTGCCTGGAGCGGATTCCGGACCGGGACAGAAGAGCAGTACTTC
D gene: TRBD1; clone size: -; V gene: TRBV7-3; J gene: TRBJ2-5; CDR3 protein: CASSPTGTGGEETQYF; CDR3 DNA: TGTGCCAGCAGCCCAACCGGGACAGGGGGCGAAGAGACCCAGTACTTC
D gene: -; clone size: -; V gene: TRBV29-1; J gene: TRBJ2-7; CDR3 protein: CSVTGGLHYEQYF; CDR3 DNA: TGCAGCGTTACCGGCGGGCTCCACTACGAGCAGTACTTC
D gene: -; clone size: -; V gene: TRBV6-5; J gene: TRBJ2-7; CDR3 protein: CASSYPGGQEPYEQYF; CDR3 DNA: TGTGCCAGCAGTTATCCCGGGGGTCAGGAACCCTACGAGCAGTACTTC
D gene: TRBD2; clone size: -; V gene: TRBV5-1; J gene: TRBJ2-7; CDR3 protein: CASSLPGGRGAYEQYF; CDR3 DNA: TGCGCCAGCAGCTTGCCGGGGGGGCGTGGGGCTTACGAGCAGTACTTC
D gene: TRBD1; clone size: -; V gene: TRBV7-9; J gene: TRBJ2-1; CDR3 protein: CASSLRGVGGQGAGNEQFF; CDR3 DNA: TGTGCCAGCAGCTTAAGGGGGGTAGGCGGACAGGGGGCTGGCAATGAGCAGTTCTTC
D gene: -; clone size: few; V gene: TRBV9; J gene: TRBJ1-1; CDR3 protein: CASSVQGTNTEAFF; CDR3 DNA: TGTGCCAGCAGCGTACAGGGTACTAACACTGAAGCTTTCTTT
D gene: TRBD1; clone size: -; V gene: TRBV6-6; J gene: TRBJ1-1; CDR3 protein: CASRDRDRMNTEAFF; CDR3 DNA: TGTGCCAGCAGGGACCGGGACAGAATGAACACTGAAGCTTTCTTT
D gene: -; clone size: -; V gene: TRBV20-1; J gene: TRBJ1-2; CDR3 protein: CSARTGGYTF; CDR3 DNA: TGCAGTGCTAGGACGGGGGGCTACACCTTC
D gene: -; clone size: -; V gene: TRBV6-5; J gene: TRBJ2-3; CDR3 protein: CASSYSTALNTDTQYF; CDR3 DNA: TGTGCCAGCAGTTACTCGACAGCGCTCAACACAGATACGCAGTATTTT
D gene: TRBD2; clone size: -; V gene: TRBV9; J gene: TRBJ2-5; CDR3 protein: CASSVGGSQETQYF; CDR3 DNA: TGTGCCAGCAGCGTGGGCGGGAGCCAAGAGACCCAGTACTTC
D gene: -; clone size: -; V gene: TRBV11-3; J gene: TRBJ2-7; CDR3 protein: CASPPFSGCSYEQYF; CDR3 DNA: TGTGCCAGCCCCCCCTTTTCAGGCTGTTCCTACGAGCAGTACTTC
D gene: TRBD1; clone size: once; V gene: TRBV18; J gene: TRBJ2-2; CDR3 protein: CASSPGTGGSGELFF; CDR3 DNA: TGTGCCAGCTCACCCGGGACAGGGGGCTCCGGGGAGCTGTTTTTT
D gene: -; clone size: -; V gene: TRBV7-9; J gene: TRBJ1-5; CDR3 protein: CASSDGGGANQPQHF; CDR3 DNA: TGTGCCAGCAGCGATGGAGGCGGAGCAAATCAGCCCCAGCATTTT
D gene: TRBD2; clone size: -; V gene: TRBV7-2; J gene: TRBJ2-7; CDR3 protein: CASSLHRAGASYEQYF; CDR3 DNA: TGTGCCAGCAGTCTTCACCGGGCGGGAGCCTCCTACGAGCAGTACTTC
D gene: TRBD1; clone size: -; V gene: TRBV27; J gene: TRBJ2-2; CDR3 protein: CASSTRTGDTGELFF; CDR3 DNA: TGTGCCAGCAGTACACGGACAGGGGACACCGGGGAGCTGTTTTTT
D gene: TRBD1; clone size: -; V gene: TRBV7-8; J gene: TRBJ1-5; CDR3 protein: CASSLVRGSRNQPQHF; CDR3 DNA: TGTGCCAGCAGCCTTGTCAGGGGGAGCCGCAATCAGCCCCAGCATTTT
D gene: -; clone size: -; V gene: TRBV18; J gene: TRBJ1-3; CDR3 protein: CASSPNRDGNTIYF; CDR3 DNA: TGTGCCAGCTCACCAAACAGGGATGGAAACACCATATATTTT
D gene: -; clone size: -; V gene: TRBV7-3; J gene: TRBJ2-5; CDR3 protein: CASSLSPIGVGETQYF; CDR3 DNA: TGTGCCAGCAGCTTAAGTCCTATAGGGGTCGGGGAGACCCAGTACTTC
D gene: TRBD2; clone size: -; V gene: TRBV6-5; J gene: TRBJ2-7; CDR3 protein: CASSYSTSGSTLEQYF; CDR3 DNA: TGTGCCAGCAGTTACTCGACTAGCGGGAGTACTCTCGAGCAGTACTTC
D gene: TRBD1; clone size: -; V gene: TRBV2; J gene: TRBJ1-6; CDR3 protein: CASFPLTGGSFNSPLHF; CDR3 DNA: TGTGCCAGCTTCCCCCTGACAGGGGGCTCTTTTAATTCACCCCTCCACTTT
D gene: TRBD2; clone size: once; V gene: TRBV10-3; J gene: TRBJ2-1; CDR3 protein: CATRSGSLYNEQFF; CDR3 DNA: TGTGCCACCCGTAGCGGGAGCTTATACAATGAGCAGTTCTTC
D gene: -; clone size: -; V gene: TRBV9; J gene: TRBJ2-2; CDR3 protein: CASSADTGELFF; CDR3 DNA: TGTGCCAGCAGCGCCGACACCGGGGAGCTGTTTTTT
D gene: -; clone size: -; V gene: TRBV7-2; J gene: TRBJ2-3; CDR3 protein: CASSLGDFTDTQYF; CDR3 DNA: TGTGCCAGCAGCTTAGGGGACTTTACAGATACGCAGTATTTT
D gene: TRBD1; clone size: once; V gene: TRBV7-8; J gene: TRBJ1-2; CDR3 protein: CASSVGTELEVFF; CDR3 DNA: TGTGCCAGCAGCGTTGGGACAGAACTAGAAGTTTTCTTC
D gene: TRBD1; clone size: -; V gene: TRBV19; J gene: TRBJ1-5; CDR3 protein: CASSSPSGTGTYSNQPQHF; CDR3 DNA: TGTGCCAGTAGTTCTCCATCCGGGACAGGGACCTATAGCAATCAGCCCCAGCATTTT
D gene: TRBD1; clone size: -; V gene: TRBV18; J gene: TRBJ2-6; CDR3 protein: CASRRAGTGGSGANVLTF; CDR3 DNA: TGTGCCAGCCGTAGAGCCGGGACAGGGGGCTCTGGGGCCAACGTCCTGACTTTC
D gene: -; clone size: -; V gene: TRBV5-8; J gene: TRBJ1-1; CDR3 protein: CASSLSSAVNTEAFF; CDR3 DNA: TGTGCCAGCAGCTTGTCATCCGCGGTAAACACTGAAGCTTTCTTT
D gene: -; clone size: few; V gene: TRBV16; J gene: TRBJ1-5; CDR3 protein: CASSADTQDSLNQPQHF; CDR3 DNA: TGTGCCAGCAGCGCTGATACCCAGGACAGTCTCAATCAGCCCCAGCATTTT
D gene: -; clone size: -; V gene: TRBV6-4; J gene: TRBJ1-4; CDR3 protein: CASAREATNEKLFF; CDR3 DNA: TGTGCCAGCGCGCGAGAGGCAACTAATGAAAAACTGTTTTTT
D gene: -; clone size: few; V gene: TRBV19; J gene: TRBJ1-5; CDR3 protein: CASSISPVNQPQHF; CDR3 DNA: TGTGCCAGTAGTATCTCGCCAGTCAATCAGCCCCAGCATTTT
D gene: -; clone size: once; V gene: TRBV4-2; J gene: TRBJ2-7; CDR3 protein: CASSHNTGSSYEQYF; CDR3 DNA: TGTGCCAGCAGCCATAACACAGGGAGCTCCTACGAGCAGTACTTC
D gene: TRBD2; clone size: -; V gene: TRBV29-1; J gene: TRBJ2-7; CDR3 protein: CSAGGAETFEQYF; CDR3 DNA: TGCAGCGCCGGGGGGGCAGAGACATTCGAGCAGTACTTC
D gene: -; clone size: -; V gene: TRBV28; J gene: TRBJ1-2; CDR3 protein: CASSLRPDNGYTF; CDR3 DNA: TGTGCCAGCAGTTTAAGGCCGGACAATGGCTACACCTTC
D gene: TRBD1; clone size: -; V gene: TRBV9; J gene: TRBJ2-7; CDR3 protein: CASSTRAQGAHKYEQYF; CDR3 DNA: TGTGCCAGCAGCACAAGGGCCCAGGGGGCGCATAAGTACGAGCAGTACTTC
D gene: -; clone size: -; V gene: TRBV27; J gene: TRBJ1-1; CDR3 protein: CASSLWWGGRGTEAFF; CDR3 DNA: TGTGCCAGCAGTTTATGGTGGGGGGGGCGAGGCACTGAAGCTTTCTTT
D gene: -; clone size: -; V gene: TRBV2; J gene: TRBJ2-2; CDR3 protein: CASSEPYNTGELFF; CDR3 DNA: TGTGCCAGCAGTGAGCCCTATAACACCGGGGAGCTGTTTTTT
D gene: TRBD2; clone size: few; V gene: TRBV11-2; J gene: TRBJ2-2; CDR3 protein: CASSLVSGGGATGELFF; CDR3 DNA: TGTGCCAGCAGCTTAGTTAGCGGCGGGGGGGCGACCGGGGAGCTGTTTTTT